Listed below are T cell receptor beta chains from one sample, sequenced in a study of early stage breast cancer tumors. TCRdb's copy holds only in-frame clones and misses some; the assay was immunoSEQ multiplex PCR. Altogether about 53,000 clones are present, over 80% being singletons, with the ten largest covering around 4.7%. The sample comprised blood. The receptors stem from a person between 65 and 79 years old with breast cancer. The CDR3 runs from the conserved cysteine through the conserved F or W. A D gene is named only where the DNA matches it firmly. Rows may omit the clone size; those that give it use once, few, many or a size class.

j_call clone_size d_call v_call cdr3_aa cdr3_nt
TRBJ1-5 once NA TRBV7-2 CASSLFGRGSYQPQHF TGTGCCAGCAGCTTATTTGGCAGGGGATCCTATCAGCCCCAGCATTTT
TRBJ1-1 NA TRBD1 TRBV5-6 CASSPTTGLIGNTEAFF TGTGCCAGCAGCCCCACGACAGGGCTGATTGGGAACACTGAAGCTTTCTTT
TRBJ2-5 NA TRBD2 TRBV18 CASSPGGGETQYF TGTGCCAGCTCACCAGGGGGGGGAGAGACCCAGTACTTC
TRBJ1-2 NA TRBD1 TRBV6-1 CASSGYRGQDYGYTF TGTGCCAGCAGTGGATACAGGGGGCAGGACTATGGCTACACCTTC
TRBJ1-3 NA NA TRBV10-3 CASSQGPSGNTIYF TGTGCCTCTTCACAGGGACCTTCTGGAAACACCATATATTTT
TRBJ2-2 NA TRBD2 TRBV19 CASSIDPGTSYTGELFF TGTGCCAGTAGTATAGACCCCGGGACTAGTTACACCGGGGAGCTGTTTTTT
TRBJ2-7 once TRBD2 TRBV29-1 CSAALAGGSHEQYF TGCAGCGCTGCCTTAGCGGGAGGATCCCACGAGCAGTACTTC
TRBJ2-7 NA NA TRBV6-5 CASSYSRQADLGEQYF TGTGCCAGCAGTTACTCCCGGCAGGCTGATTTAGGCGAGCAGTACTTC
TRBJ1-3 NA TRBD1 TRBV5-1 CASSWDRGNSGNTIYF TGCGCCAGCAGCTGGGACAGGGGGAACTCTGGAAACACCATATATTTT
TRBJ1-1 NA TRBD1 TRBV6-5 CASSYQGQPVPLTAFF TGTGCCAGCAGTTATCAGGGACAGCCTGTACCACTGACGGCTTTCTTT
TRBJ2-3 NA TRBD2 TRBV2 CASTRAGGTDTQYF TGTGCCAGCACCAGAGCGGGAGGCACAGATACGCAGTATTTT
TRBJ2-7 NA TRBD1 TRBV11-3 CASSLAGGRDEQYF TGTGCCAGCAGCTTAGCAGGGGGACGCGACGAGCAGTACTTC
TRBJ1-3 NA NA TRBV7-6 CASSSITGTGNTIYF TGTGCCAGCAGCTCGATAACAGGGACGGGAAACACCATATATTTT
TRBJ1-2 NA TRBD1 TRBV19 CASSTFTGGVLYGYTF TGTGCCAGTAGTACCTTTACAGGGGGCGTTTTGTATGGCTACACCTTC
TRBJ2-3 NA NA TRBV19 CASSTSTSSTDTQYF TGTGCCAGTAGTACTTCAACTTCTAGCACAGATACGCAGTATTTT
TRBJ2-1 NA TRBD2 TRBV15 CAIRGRAHNEQFF TGTGCCATCCGCGGGAGGGCCCACAATGAGCAGTTCTTC
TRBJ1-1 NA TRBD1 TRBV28 CASSPGTGRQAFF TGTGCTAGCAGTCCCGGGACAGGGAGACAAGCTTTCTTT
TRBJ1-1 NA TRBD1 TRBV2 CASNRGAHTEAFF TGTGCCAGCAACAGGGGAGCGCACACTGAAGCTTTCTTT
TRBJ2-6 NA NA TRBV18 CASSPLAALGANVLTF TGTGCCAGCTCACCTTTAGCTGCCCTTGGGGCCAACGTCCTGACTTTC
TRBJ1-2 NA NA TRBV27 CASSLSTVSYGYTF TGTGCCAGCAGTTTATCCACAGTCAGCTATGGCTACACCTTC
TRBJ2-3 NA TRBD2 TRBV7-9 CASSLGTSGGDTQYF TGTGCCAGCAGCCTTGGGACTAGCGGTGGCGATACGCAGTATTTT
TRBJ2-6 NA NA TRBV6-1 CASSVVSSLFSGANVLTF TGTGCCAGCAGTGTAGTAAGCTCCCTCTTCTCTGGGGCCAACGTCCTGACTTTC
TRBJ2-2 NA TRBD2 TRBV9 CASSVAGGGNTGELFF TGTGCCAGCAGCGTAGCGGGCGGGGGGAACACCGGGGAGCTGTTTTTT
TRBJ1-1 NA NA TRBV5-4 CASSLELGLDTEAFF TGTGCCAGCAGCTTGGAGCTGGGGCTGGACACTGAAGCTTTCTTT
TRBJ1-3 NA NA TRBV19 CASSGRDGLSGNTIYF TGTGCCAGTAGCGGGAGGGACGGCCTCTCTGGAAACACCATATATTTT
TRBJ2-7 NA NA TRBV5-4 CASSLWGLKGEQYF TGTGCCAGCAGCTTGTGGGGGCTTAAAGGTGAGCAGTACTTC
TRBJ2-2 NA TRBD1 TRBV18 CASSPPNRTGRTGELFF TGTGCCAGCTCACCACCGAATAGGACAGGGAGGACCGGGGAGCTGTTTTTT
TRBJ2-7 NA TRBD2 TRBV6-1 CASSEAGLAGYEQYF TGTGCCAGCAGTGAAGCGGGACTAGCGGGCTACGAGCAGTACTTC
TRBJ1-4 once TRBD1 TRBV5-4 CASNRQGANEKLFF TGTGCCAGCAACCGACAGGGGGCTAATGAAAAACTGTTTTTT
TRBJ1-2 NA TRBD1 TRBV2 CASSTGTGFDYGYTF TGTGCCAGCAGTACCGGGACAGGGTTCGACTATGGCTACACCTTC
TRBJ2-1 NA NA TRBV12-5 CASGSVLSSYNEQFF TGTGCTAGTGGCTCGGTCCTTAGCTCCTACAATGAGCAGTTCTTC
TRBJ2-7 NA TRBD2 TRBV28 CASSPYSGSIVHEQYF TGTGCCAGCAGTCCCTATAGCGGGAGTATCGTCCACGAGCAGTACTTC
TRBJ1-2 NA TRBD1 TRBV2 CASSADREDGYTF TGTGCCAGCAGTGCGGACAGGGAGGATGGCTACACCTTC
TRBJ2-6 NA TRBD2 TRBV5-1 CASSLGTSGSSGANVLTF TGCGCCAGCAGCTTGGGGACTAGCGGGTCCTCTGGGGCCAACGTCCTGACTTTC
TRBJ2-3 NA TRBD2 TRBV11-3 CASSLGLAGERDTQYF TGTGCCAGCAGCTTGGGACTAGCGGGAGAACGGGATACGCAGTATTTT
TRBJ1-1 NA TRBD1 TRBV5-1 CASSLGQGKHTEAFF TGCGCCAGCAGCTTGGGACAGGGTAAACACACTGAAGCTTTCTTT